This T cell receptor (beta chain) was retrieved from a study of beta chain features in type 1 diabetes. From germline, CDR1 is SQVTM and CDR2 ANQGSEA. The CDR3 has 13 residues. V was trimmed by 4 bases and J by 3 bases, leaving 7 bases between them. A single heparinised draw of roughly 110 mL on average was taken per donor. Isolated RNA was reverse transcribed in full, so expressed TCRB transcripts were sequenced. Deep immunoSEQ sequencing covered naive, central memory and regulatory T cell samples. Generated by immunoSEQ multiplex PCR, the TCRdb table keeps only in-frame clones and is missing some. The sample consists of about 450,000 clones, about an eighth of them appearing once. Study observations and caveats: Within each of all four CD4+ subsets, Type 1 diabetes patients had TCRB CDR3s that were moderately but significantly shorter. Junctions at VDJ sites from type 1 diabetes patients had fewer insertions and more deletions.

As regards this clone: Its specificity is not known.

Sequencing used naive CD4+ T cells from blood. This receptor was obtained from a woman aged 18-29 years in good health. V and J are TRBV29-1 and TRBJ1-6, with D unresolved. The CDR3 DNA reads as TGCAGCGTTGGACGGGACTATAATTCACCCCTCCACTTT. Encoded protein: CSVGRDYNSPLHF.